Listed here are 8 T cell receptor beta chains from one sample, sequenced in a study of blood T cell repertoires in COVID-19. This table comes from immunoSEQ multiplex PCR, and its TCRdb copy is limited to in-frame clones, with some not included. The profile covers 31,000 or so clones, with approximately 85% appearing a single time and 7.3% taken by the ten largest. The sequenced sample consisted of peripheral blood. These receptors were obtained from a human donor in a cohort sampled during active COVID-19.

The rearrangement uses TRBV6-5 and TRBJ2-2, with a possible D match to TRBD2 (6 bases). The CDR3 extends over 14 amino acids. V was pared by 8 bases and J by 5 bases, with 15 bases between. Germline lookup yields CDR1 MNHEY and CDR2 SVGAGI. CDR3 nucleotides: TGTGCCAGCGACGACATGGAGGGGACCGGGGAGCTGTTTTTT. Protein: CASDDMEGTGELFF.

This clone was picked up a small number of times. The V and J genes are TRBV6-5 and TRBJ1-2; D is uncertain. CDR3 size: 10 residues. The germline CDR1 and CDR2 sequences are MNHEY and SVGAGI. V lost 6 bases, J lost 4 bases, and 3 bases lay in between. CDR3 sequence: CASSCYGYTF. The CDR3 DNA is TGTGCCAGCAGCTGCTATGGCTACACCTTC.

The CDR3 loop is CASKVRGEQFF. CDR3 bases: TGTGCCAGCAAAGTCCGGGGTGAGCAGTTCTTC. V gene TRBV2 combines with J gene TRBJ2-1; D possibly corresponds to TRBD2 (5 bases). Germline V gives CDR1 SNHLY, CDR2 FYNNEI. The V end lost 7 bases, the J end lost 9 bases, and 10 bases lay between the germline ends. There are 11 residues in the CDR3.

This clone was counted a single time. The chain employs TRBV9 and TRBJ2-1, with 14 positions matching TRBD2. Trimming took 2 bases from V and 0 from J; bases not matched to a gene: 7. Per the germline V gene, CDR1 is SGDLS and CDR2 is YYNGEE. The CDR3 length is 19 residues. The CDR3 sequence is CASSVSGTSGGSSYNEQFF. As DNA, the CDR3 is TGTGCCAGCAGCGTCTCCGGGACTAGCGGGGGAAGCTCCTACAATGAGCAGTTCTTC.

The chain recombines TRBV2 with TRBJ1-2; D unclear. V lost 8 bases, J lost 3 bases, and 19 bases lay in between. Germline CDR1 SNHLY, CDR2 FYNNEI. The CDR3 totals 15 residues. CDR3 bases: TGTGCCAGCGTTTTACCGGGGTTGGCGGACTATGGCTACACCTTC. Its translation: CASVLPGLADYGYTF. The variable domain in full, with the rest retrieved from reference TRBV2 and TRBJ1-2, is EPEVTQTPSHQVTQMGQEVILRCVPISNHLYFYWYRQILGQKVEFLVSFYNNEISEKSEIFDDQFSVERPDGSNFTLKIRSTKLEDSAMYFCASVLPGLADYGYTFGSGTRLTVV.

V usage is TRBV7-2 and J usage is TRBJ2-7; TRBD2 agrees at 9 bases. Germline lookup yields CDR1 SGHTA and CDR2 FQGNSA. V trimming: 2 bases; J trimming: 2 bases; junction bases outside the gene matches: 7. This CDR3 has 16 amino acids. The CDR3 sequence is CASSLNPAGGPYEQYF. The CDR3 nucleotides read TGTGCCAGCAGCTTAAACCCCGCGGGGGGGCCCTACGAGCAGTACTTC.

The J gene is TRBJ2-7, the V gene TRBV6-5, with 9 positions matching TRBD1. Germline values: CDR1 MNHEY, CDR2 SVGAGI. Losses at the gene ends were 0 bases for V and 2 bases for J; bases not matched to a gene: 5. The CDR3 is made up of 16 amino acids. CDR3: CASSYSRDRETYEQYF. The DNA of the CDR3 is TGTGCCAGCAGTTACTCGCGGGACAGGGAGACCTACGAGCAGTACTTC.

This chain uses TRBV5-6 with TRBJ1-2; 7 bases are shared with TRBD1. The CDR3 extends over 14 amino acids. V gave up 3 bases and J gave up 5 bases; unmatched junction bases: 7. CDR1 and CDR2 from the germline V gene are SGHDT and YYEEEE. CDR3 residues: CASSSIQGRYGYTF. CDR3 DNA sequence: TGTGCCAGCAGCTCCATACAGGGGCGATATGGCTACACCTTC.